These T cell receptor beta chains were read from a single sample in a study of regulatory and conventional T cells in RAG deficiency. Profiling relied on immunoSEQ multiplex PCR, and the TCRdb table lists in-frame clones only, not all of them. This table holds under 15,000 clones, approximately 94% found once. These same data were also listed under a study on regulatory T cells.

Sequenced material: CD127- CD25+ CD4+ Tregs sorted from blood. These receptors were taken from a human donor in good health. CDR3s leave out the opening cysteine and the closing phenylalanine or tryptophan. Size is stated for part of the rows, as once, few or many counts, or as a class when the clone is expanded.

j_call clone_size v_call cdr3_aa
TRBJ2-1 . TRBV5-5 ASSRGQGSYNEQF
TRBJ1-5 . TRBV5-1 ASSPEGQLNQPQH
TRBJ1-5 . TRBV12-2 ASRLSSEQGGFWDQPQH
TRBJ1-6 . TRBV5-1 ASSFQEGSYNSPLH
TRBJ1-2 once TRBV28 ASSLEGAVFYGYT
TRBJ2-3 . TRBV29-1 SVGGLVNTQY
TRBJ2-1 . TRBV7-9 ASSVRGGWGEQF
TRBJ2-3 . TRBV6-1 ASAGPSSTDTQY
TRBJ1-6 . TRBV5-1 ASSSGQRNSPLH
TRBJ2-3 . TRBV19 ASSGSGGRDTQY
TRBJ2-2 . TRBV12-2 ASRLALGQETNTGELF
TRBJ2-5 once TRBV2 ASSEYVASETQY
TRBJ2-6 . TRBV2 ASREGEFSLGANVLT
TRBJ1-2 . TRBV27 ASSPRTGYGYT
TRBJ1-4 . TRBV25-1 ASSELGAAPANEKLF
TRBJ1-1 . TRBV28 ASSRGGWPEAF
TRBJ2-7 few TRBV11-2 ASSFQKGGYYEQY
TRBJ2-7 . TRBV7-3 ASSRSGGNYEQY
TRBJ2-7 . TRBV15 ATSSGLTVSYEQY
TRBJ1-6 . TRBV6-6 ASSYSMVRYNSPLH
TRBJ1-5 . TRBV4-1 ASSPPILGAVSNQPRH
TRBJ1-2 . TRBV5-1 ASSYTRGLDGYT
TRBJ1-4 once TRBV5-6 ASSLPGQGDEKLF
TRBJ1-1 . TRBV7-9 ASSSDRLMNTEAF
TRBJ2-1 . TRBV18 ASSLRTSGERNEQF
TRBJ1-2 . TRBV29-1 SVLRSGGEHGYT
TRBJ1-1 . TRBV28 ATSGAPTLRTEAF
TRBJ2-5 . TRBV7-2 ASSPQGAWETQY
TRBJ2-6 . TRBV9 ASSVSPSGDSGANVLT
TRBJ1-1 . TRBV5-6 ASSWGQGNTEAF
TRBJ2-7 . TRBV5-1 ASSLWDSSYEQY
TRBJ2-7 . TRBV28 ASSLLGQGGYEQY
TRBJ2-3 . TRBV19 ASSMKGLASDTQY
TRBJ1-2 . TRBV5-1 ASSPPGQGIEGYT
TRBJ2-7 . TRBV9 ASSVVASGAAYEQY
TRBJ2-3 . TRBV7-2 ASSEVRLGFVDTQY
TRBJ1-6 . TRBV7-6 ASSPNRGSPLH
TRBJ2-7 . TRBV5-1 ASSLSRTGGTYEQY
TRBJ1-3 once TRBV5-1 ASSYRVPGNTIY
TRBJ1-4 . TRBV18 ASSPGKGLTNEKLF
TRBJ2-7 . TRBV30 AWSPPGLEIYEQY
TRBJ2-1 . TRBV5-1 ASRTGSYNEQF
TRBJ2-3 . TRBV4-2 ASSQDWVAAGTDTQY
TRBJ1-2 . TRBV5-1 ASSLDVRVYGYT
TRBJ2-2 . TRBV7-9 ASSLRQGYTGELF
TRBJ1-6 . TRBV5-1 ASSSGTGLDSPLH
TRBJ2-6 . TRBV5-1 ASSPVPRRAGANVLT
TRBJ2-1 . TRBV14 ASSGGPYNEQF
TRBJ1-6 . TRBV19 ASSIDRSPLH
TRBJ1-1 . TRBV6-1 ASSAPGLANTEAF
TRBJ2-2 few TRBV9 ASSPGSVDTGELF
TRBJ2-1 . TRBV30 AWIGADRLSYNEQF
TRBJ2-2 . TRBV6-6 ASSTTGPPGELF
TRBJ1-4 . TRBV6-5 ASSSEYQGKHEKLF